A selection of T cell receptor beta chains follows, all from one sample in a study of blood T cells in healthy people across ages. TCRdb re-derived calls from the 5' RACE reads in MiXCR, one entry per CDR3 protein. The sample consists of 780,000 or so distinct CDR3 sequences, roughly three fifths of them appearing once. Sequenced: blood. The origin of the receptors is a man aged 35 to 55 in good health. The CDR3 runs from the conserved cysteine through the conserved F or W. The order of the fields is CDR3 length, J gene, clone size, D gene, V gene, CDR3 DNA, CDR3 protein. A D gene is named only where the DNA matches it firmly. Not every row has a clone size; where given, it reads once, few, many or a size class.

len: 17; j_gene: TRBJ2-1; abundance: NA; d_gene: TRBD2; v_gene: TRBV6-2/TRBV6-3; CDR3nt: TGTGCCAGCAGCCTCGGGACTAGCGGGAGGGCGGGGAATGAGCAGTTCTTC; CDR3aa: CASSLGTSGRAGNEQFF
len: 13; j_gene: TRBJ2-3; abundance: NA; d_gene: NA; v_gene: TRBV7-2; CDR3nt: TGTGCCAGCAGCCTAACAGGGAGGGATACGCAGTATTTT; CDR3aa: CASSLTGRDTQYF
len: 14; j_gene: TRBJ2-7; abundance: NA; d_gene: NA; v_gene: TRBV13; CDR3nt: TGTGCCAGCAGCTTAGCAGAGGTTCTCTACGAGCAGTACTTC; CDR3aa: CASSLAEVLYEQYF
len: 12; j_gene: TRBJ2-1; abundance: NA; d_gene: NA; v_gene: TRBV27; CDR3nt: TGTGCCAGCAGTTTGGTTGGGGCTGAGCAGTTCTTC; CDR3aa: CASSLVGAEQFF
len: 16; j_gene: TRBJ2-7; abundance: NA; d_gene: NA; v_gene: TRBV7-2; CDR3nt: TGTGCCAGCAGCTTAGTTCTCCAATCCGCCCACAATGAGCAGTACTTC; CDR3aa: CASSLVLQSAHNEQYF
len: 17; j_gene: TRBJ1-2; abundance: NA; d_gene: NA; v_gene: TRBV4-1; CDR3nt: TGCGCCAGCAGCTCTCTTGGGCGGGCAGTGACAAACTATGGCTACACCTTC; CDR3aa: CASSSLGRAVTNYGYTF
len: 15; j_gene: TRBJ2-3; abundance: few; d_gene: NA; v_gene: TRBV7-2; CDR3nt: TGTGCCAGCAGCTTAGCTAGCGGACCTACAGATACGCAGTATTTT; CDR3aa: CASSLASGPTDTQYF
len: 15; j_gene: TRBJ2-5; abundance: NA; d_gene: NA; v_gene: TRBV20-1; CDR3nt: TGCAGTGCTAGAGATCCGGCAGGGATCCAAGAGACCCAGTACTTC; CDR3aa: CSARDPAGIQETQYF
len: 17; j_gene: TRBJ2-5; abundance: few; d_gene: NA; v_gene: TRBV27; CDR3nt: TGTGCCAGCAGCTCTAGGTTGAAACAGTCCCGTCAAGAGACCCAGTACTTC; CDR3aa: CASSSRLKQSRQETQYF
len: 13; j_gene: TRBJ1-6; abundance: NA; d_gene: NA; v_gene: TRBV20-1; CDR3nt: TGCAGTGCCGTTCCGGCAACAATTTCACCCCTCCACTTT; CDR3aa: CSAVPATISPLHF
len: 18; j_gene: TRBJ2-5; abundance: few; d_gene: NA; v_gene: TRBV6-1; CDR3nt: TGTGCCAGCCTCAGAACCCTACGGGTCGGGGGAAAACAAGAGACCCAGTACTTC; CDR3aa: CASLRTLRVGGKQETQYF
len: 12; j_gene: TRBJ2-5; abundance: NA; d_gene: NA; v_gene: TRBV20-1; CDR3nt: TGCAGTTTCTCAGCGTACCAAGAGACCCAGTACTTC; CDR3aa: CSFSAYQETQYF
len: 13; j_gene: TRBJ2-7; abundance: few; d_gene: TRBD1; v_gene: TRBV29-1; CDR3nt: TGCAGCGGGACCACAGGGGGACTTTACGAGCAGTACTTC; CDR3aa: CSGTTGGLYEQYF
len: 21; j_gene: TRBJ2-1; abundance: NA; d_gene: TRBD2; v_gene: TRBV15; CDR3nt: TGTGCCACCAGCAGTATCAGGTCCACTAGCGGGAGCCGGCCACGGTACAATGAGCAGTTCTTC; CDR3aa: CATSSIRSTSGSRPRYNEQFF
len: 15; j_gene: TRBJ1-5; abundance: NA; d_gene: NA; v_gene: TRBV3-1; CDR3nt: TGTGCCAGCAGCCTTGGGGGCCCGGGGGATCAGCCCCAGCATTTT; CDR3aa: CASSLGGPGDQPQHF
len: 13; j_gene: TRBJ2-5; abundance: NA; d_gene: NA; v_gene: TRBV29-1; CDR3nt: TGCAGCGGTGTACAGGGAAGGCAAGAGACCCAGTACTTC; CDR3aa: CSGVQGRQETQYF
len: 16; j_gene: TRBJ2-3; abundance: NA; d_gene: TRBD1; v_gene: TRBV7-2; CDR3nt: TGTGCCAGCAGCTCTGATTTGGGCGTCAGGGGGGATACGCAGTATTTT; CDR3aa: CASSSDLGVRGDTQYF
len: 17; j_gene: TRBJ2-3; abundance: NA; d_gene: NA; v_gene: TRBV6-1; CDR3nt: TGTGCCAGCAGTGAACTCAAGGGCGGGGTGAGCACAGATACGCAGTATTTT; CDR3aa: CASSELKGGVSTDTQYF
len: 12; j_gene: TRBJ1-2; abundance: few; d_gene: TRBD1; v_gene: TRBV29-1; CDR3nt: TGCAGCGCCGGAGGGGGCTACTATGGCTACACCTTC; CDR3aa: CSAGGGYYGYTF
len: 18; j_gene: TRBJ2-1; abundance: NA; d_gene: TRBD2; v_gene: TRBV20-1; CDR3nt: TGCAGTGCTAGAGATCGGGAGGGTGGGGAAAATCCCTACAATGAGCAGTTCTTC; CDR3aa: CSARDREGGENPYNEQFF
len: 16; j_gene: TRBJ2-1; abundance: NA; d_gene: NA; v_gene: TRBV20-1; CDR3nt: TGCAGTGCTAGAGAAACAGGCCAGAGCTCCTACAATGAGCAGTTCTTC; CDR3aa: CSARETGQSSYNEQFF
len: 12; j_gene: TRBJ2-7; abundance: few; d_gene: NA; v_gene: TRBV12-3/TRBV12-4; CDR3nt: TGTGCCAGCGCCCAGATCGTCTACGAGCAGTACTTC; CDR3aa: CASAQIVYEQYF
len: 15; j_gene: TRBJ1-2; abundance: NA; d_gene: NA; v_gene: TRBV9; CDR3nt: TGTGCCAGCAGAGAGTTACAGGGAAGTAACTATGGCTACACCTTC; CDR3aa: CASRELQGSNYGYTF
len: 12; j_gene: TRBJ1-4; abundance: NA; d_gene: NA; v_gene: TRBV28; CDR3nt: TGTGCCAGCCGCCGCGGTCGTGAAAAACTGTTTTTT; CDR3aa: CASRRGREKLFF
len: 16; j_gene: TRBJ2-1; abundance: many; d_gene: NA; v_gene: TRBV4-1; CDR3nt: TGCGCCAGCAGCCAAGTTGACATAATCTCCTACAATGAGCAGTTCTTC; CDR3aa: CASSQVDIISYNEQFF
len: 14; j_gene: TRBJ1-1; abundance: NA; d_gene: NA; v_gene: TRBV5-1; CDR3nt: TGCGCCAGCAGCCCACCCCGGGGTGACACTGAAGCTTTCTTT; CDR3aa: CASSPPRGDTEAFF
len: 15; j_gene: TRBJ2-5; abundance: few; d_gene: NA; v_gene: TRBV3-1; CDR3nt: TGTGCCAGCAGCCAAGATCCGGGGTTCCAAGAGACCCAGTACTTC; CDR3aa: CASSQDPGFQETQYF
len: 13; j_gene: TRBJ2-3; abundance: NA; d_gene: NA; v_gene: TRBV28; CDR3nt: TGTGCCAGCAGTCACGGACAGACAGATACGCAGTATTTT; CDR3aa: CASSHGQTDTQYF
len: 15; j_gene: TRBJ2-3; abundance: NA; d_gene: NA; v_gene: TRBV4-1; CDR3nt: TGCGCCAGCAGCCAAGGGGCAGCCCCTCCGGATACGCAGTATTTT; CDR3aa: CASSQGAAPPDTQYF
len: 15; j_gene: TRBJ1-2; abundance: NA; d_gene: NA; v_gene: TRBV27; CDR3nt: TGTGCCAGCAGTTTGTCCGGCGGGGGTTCCTATGGCTACACCTTC; CDR3aa: CASSLSGGGSYGYTF
len: 16; j_gene: TRBJ1-6; abundance: NA; d_gene: NA; v_gene: TRBV20-1; CDR3nt: TGCAGTGCTAGAGAGTGGGGGGGAATCTATAATTCACCCCTCCACTTT; CDR3aa: CSAREWGGIYNSPLHF
len: 19; j_gene: TRBJ2-7; abundance: NA; d_gene: TRBD2; v_gene: TRBV6-2/TRBV6-3; CDR3nt: TGTGCCAGCACTCAGGGGGTTGTGGCAGCGGGAGGGCAGGAGGTTGAGCAGTACTTC; CDR3aa: CASTQGVVAAGGQEVEQYF
len: 15; j_gene: TRBJ2-7; abundance: NA; d_gene: TRBD1; v_gene: TRBV15; CDR3nt: TGTGCCACCAGCAGAGATGGAACAGGGGTCCACGAGCAGTACTTC; CDR3aa: CATSRDGTGVHEQYF
len: 13; j_gene: TRBJ1-2; abundance: NA; d_gene: NA; v_gene: TRBV10-3; CDR3nt: TGTGCCATCAGCCCAGGGTCCGAGGAGGGCTACACCTTC; CDR3aa: CAISPGSEEGYTF
len: 14; j_gene: TRBJ2-7; abundance: few; d_gene: NA; v_gene: TRBV6-5; CDR3nt: TGTGCCAGCAGTTACTCGAGTCAGGGTGCCGAGCAGTACTTC; CDR3aa: CASSYSSQGAEQYF
len: 14; j_gene: TRBJ1-5; abundance: few; d_gene: NA; v_gene: TRBV20-1; CDR3nt: TGCAGTGGCTGGGGAGGGGGTGTGGGACAACCCCAGCATTTT; CDR3aa: CSGWGGGVGQPQHF
len: 17; j_gene: TRBJ2-3; abundance: NA; d_gene: TRBD2; v_gene: TRBV27; CDR3nt: TGTGCCAGCAGTTTGAATGAGCTAGCGGCCGTCACAGATACGCAGTATTTT; CDR3aa: CASSLNELAAVTDTQYF
len: 15; j_gene: TRBJ2-5; abundance: NA; d_gene: NA; v_gene: TRBV7-3; CDR3nt: TGTGCCAGCAAAAGCCCTACTATAGACCAAGAGACCCAGTACTTC; CDR3aa: CASKSPTIDQETQYF
len: 16; j_gene: TRBJ2-5; abundance: few; d_gene: TRBD1; v_gene: TRBV18; CDR3nt: TGTGCCAGCTCAGCCACCCGGGACAGGGGCCGGGAGACCCAGTACTTC; CDR3aa: CASSATRDRGRETQYF
len: 15; j_gene: TRBJ2-7; abundance: NA; d_gene: TRBD2; v_gene: TRBV6-2/TRBV6-3; CDR3nt: TGTGCCAGCAGTATCAGACTAGCGGGAAGGAACGAGCAGTACTTC; CDR3aa: CASSIRLAGRNEQYF
len: 11; j_gene: TRBJ2-3; abundance: few; d_gene: NA; v_gene: TRBV29-1; CDR3nt: TGCAGCGTTGCGAGGTCAGATACGCAGTATTTT; CDR3aa: CSVARSDTQYF